The sequence of this TCR beta chain was determined in a study of shared clonotypes between healthy human individuals. Every immunoSEQ plate was one replicate of a subset's evenly spread DNA. The data were produced by immunoSEQ multiplex PCR, yet TCRdb's version contains in-frame clones alone and is incomplete. The table shows hundreds of thousands of clones, with less than 96% occurring only once. Points from the study as a whole: Relative to memory subsets, naive subsets generally showed larger estimated richness.

CDR1 and CDR2 from the germline V gene are SGHNT and YYREEE (reference sequence). Trimming left V 1 base short and J 4 bases short, with 11 bases between. This CDR3 spans 15 amino acids. As regards this clone: The antigen is undetermined.

Only Caucasian adults living in Nashville, Tennessee made up the donor group. Into CD45RA+ naive and CD45RA-negative memory subsets, the CD4+ cells were split. This chain uses TRBV5-4 with TRBJ2-2; maybe TRBD1 (5 bases). This clonotype was sampled from a woman aged 30 to 39 in good health. Sequencing was performed on naive CD4+ T cells sorted from blood. This sample's subset: CD45RA+ positively selected. The CDR3 sequence is CASSLRQGATGELFF. The CDR3 DNA is TGTGCCAGCAGCTTGAGGCAGGGCGCCACCGGGGAGCTGTTTTTT.